Listed below are T cell receptor beta chains from one sample, sequenced in a study of CD8+CD57+ T cells in acquired aplastic anemia. TCRdb reprocessed the reads with MiXCR, giving one entry per CDR3 protein. The top ten clones hold under 4.5% of a sample with approximately 380,000 distinct CDR3 sequences, roughly 64% of them seen once. Sequenced: sorted CD4+, CD8+, or CD8+CD57+ T cells (not recorded which) from PBMCs. The receptor set was obtained from a human donor in good health, serving as a control. CDR3s include the opening cysteine and the closing phenylalanine or tryptophan. A D gene is named only where the DNA matches it firmly. Part of the rows lack a size; the others show once, few, many or a class for expanded clones.

size: -
V: TRBV2
J: TRBJ2-7
D: -
DNA: TGTGCCAGCAATCCGGCGAGGCCCTACGAGCAGTACTTC
CDR3: CASNPARPYEQYF

size: -
V: TRBV7-2
J: TRBJ1-6
D: -
DNA: TGTGCCAGCAGTAGACCGGGACCAGGTCACCCCCAGCATCTCGGCTTT
CDR3: CASSRPGPGHPQHLGF

size: many
V: TRBV19
J: TRBJ1-2
D: -
DNA: TGTGCCAGTAGTATGATTGGCGCCCGGGATGGCTACACCTTC
CDR3: CASSMIGARDGYTF

size: -
V: TRBV7-4
J: TRBJ1-6
D: -
DNA: TGTGCCAGCAGCGTAGGGGGGAGGGTCGGTTCCCACCACCACTTT
CDR3: CASSVGGRVGSHHHF

size: few
V: TRBV10-3
J: TRBJ1-2
D: TRBD1
DNA: TGTGCCATCAGTGAGTACAGGGGTGGGGGCTACACCTTC
CDR3: CAISEYRGGGYTF

size: -
V: TRBV7-2
J: TRBJ2-6
D: -
DNA: TGTGCCAGCAGCGAGATCAGCGGCGGCTACGAGCAGTACCTGACTTTC
CDR3: CASSEISGGYEQYLTF

size: -
V: TRBV28
J: TRBJ2-7
D: -
DNA: TGTGCCAGCATTCGGGGGAATGGGGCCTCGGAGCAGTACTTC
CDR3: CASIRGNGASEQYF

size: -
V: TRBV5-1
J: TRBJ2-7
D: TRBD1
DNA: TGCGCCAGCAGCGAGGACAGGGGGGGAAGAGAGCAGTACTTC
CDR3: CASSEDRGGREQYF

size: -
V: TRBV5-4
J: TRBJ2-7
D: -
DNA: TGTGCCAGCAGTTCTGGGGGGGCAGGGGGCTTGAACGAGCAGTACTTC
CDR3: CASSSGGAGGLNEQYF

size: -
V: TRBV5-1
J: TRBJ2-2
D: -
DNA: TGTGCCAGCAGCTTGGTCACAGGGTTGAAGGAGCTGTTTTTT
CDR3: CASSLVTGLKELFF

size: few
V: TRBV29-1
J: TRBJ2-7
D: -
DNA: TGCAGCGTTGCGGCGGATAGCTCCTACGAGCAGTACTTC
CDR3: CSVAADSSYEQYF

size: -
V: TRBV7-2
J: TRBJ1-3
D: -
DNA: TGTGCCAGCAGCTTAGTGGGACACACAGGCAGCAAATATTTT
CDR3: CASSLVGHTGSKYF

size: -
V: TRBV9
J: TRBJ2-7
D: -
DNA: TGTGCCAGCAGCTCCACCGGGGCCTCACCCCACCACTTC
CDR3: CASSSTGASPHHF

size: -
V: TRBV7-6
J: TRBJ1-4
D: -
DNA: TGTGCCAGCAGCTTAGCGGGGACTAATGAAAATCTGTTTTTT
CDR3: CASSLAGTNENLFF

size: once
V: TRBV10-3
J: TRBJ1-1
D: TRBD1
DNA: TGTGCCATCAGTGGCGACAGGGGAAAAACTGAAGCTTTCTTT
CDR3: CAISGDRGKTEAFF

size: -
V: TRBV7-2
J: TRBJ1-2
D: -
DNA: -
CDR3: CASRDGPNTEAFFGYTF

size: -
V: TRBV7-2
J: TRBJ2-7
D: TRBD2
DNA: TGTGCCAGCAGCGGAAAGCGGGGGGGTAGCTCCTTCGTGCAGTACTTC
CDR3: CASSGKRGGSSFVQYF

size: many
V: TRBV10-3
J: TRBJ2-5
D: TRBD2
DNA: TGTGCCTCAGGACTAGCGGGGGAACAAGAGACCCAGTACTTC
CDR3: CASGLAGEQETQYF

size: -
V: TRBV12-5
J: TRBJ2-5
D: -
DNA: TGTGCCAGCAGAAAAGGGGGGCATGAAGAGACCCAGTACTTC
CDR3: CASRKGGHEETQYF

size: -
V: TRBV29-1
J: TRBJ1-1
D: -
DNA: TGCAGCGTCGAATCTGAGTTGAACACTGAAGCTTTCTTT
CDR3: CSVESELNTEAFF

size: -
V: TRBV11-3
J: TRBJ2-7
D: TRBD2
DNA: TGTGCCAGCAGCGGGCGGCGGGGGAAGCAGTACTTC
CDR3: CASSGRRGKQYF

size: -
V: TRBV5-8
J: TRBJ1-2
D: -
DNA: TGTGCCAGCAGCCCGGGGGAGGGTATAGCTAACTATGGCTACACCTTC
CDR3: CASSPGEGIANYGYTF

size: -
V: TRBV7-2
J: TRBJ1-6
D: TRBD1
DNA: TGTGCCAGCAGCCGACAGGACAGGGGCCTACTGCCCCTCCACTTT
CDR3: CASSRQDRGLLPLHF

size: many
V: TRBV12-3/TRBV12-4
J: TRBJ1-3
D: TRBD1
DNA: TGTGCCACCTCAGGGGGCCCGAAGAGCTCTGGAAACACCATATATTTT
CDR3: CATSGGPKSSGNTIYF

size: many
V: TRBV5-1
J: TRBJ2-5
D: -
DNA: TGCGCCAGCAGCTCTGGTACTCTTTGGGGGTCCCAAGAGACCCAGTACTTC
CDR3: CASSSGTLWGSQETQYF

size: -
V: TRBV11-2
J: TRBJ2-5
D: -
DNA: TGTGCCAGCAGATCCAGCGGGACCCAGTACTTC
CDR3: CASRSSGTQYF

size: once
V: TRBV5-1
J: TRBJ1-1
D: TRBD1
DNA: TGCGCCAGCAGCTTAACGGCAGGGGGGGACACTGAAGCTTTCTTT
CDR3: CASSLTAGGDTEAFF

size: -
V: TRBV7-3
J: TRBJ1-1
D: -
DNA: TGTGCCAGCAGCTTAATCGGAGGGAGCACTGAAGCTTTCTTT
CDR3: CASSLIGGSTEAFF

size: many
V: TRBV5-8
J: TRBJ1-5
D: -
DNA: TGTGCCAGCGGCTCTTATGACAATCAGCCCCAGCATTTT
CDR3: CASGSYDNQPQHF

size: many
V: TRBV4-3
J: TRBJ2-3
D: -
DNA: TGCGCCAGCAGCGCAACACCCCGGTCCCCGAGCACAGATACGCAGTATTTT
CDR3: CASSATPRSPSTDTQYF

size: -
V: TRBV20-1
J: TRBJ2-1
D: TRBD2
DNA: TGCAGTGCTAGCGAAGGGGCTAGCGGGGGGGATGTCTACAATGAGCAGTTCTTC
CDR3: CSASEGASGGDVYNEQFF

size: -
V: TRBV7-2
J: TRBJ2-3
D: -
DNA: TGTGCCAGCACCACAACAGAGACGACGTATTTT
CDR3: CASTTTETTYF

size: -
V: TRBV7-2
J: TRBJ2-3
D: TRBD2
DNA: TGTGCCAGCAGCCGACGGACTAGCGGGACTGATACGCAGTATTTT
CDR3: CASSRRTSGTDTQYF

size: once
V: TRBV9
J: TRBJ2-5
D: TRBD1
DNA: TGTGCCAGCAGCTACCGACGGGACAGGGGGGGTCACCAAGAGACCCAGTACTTC
CDR3: CASSYRRDRGGHQETQYF

size: -
V: TRBV5-5
J: TRBJ1-6
D: -
DNA: TGTGCCAGCAGCTCGGTGGGGTCCTATAATTCACCCCTCCACTTT
CDR3: CASSSVGSYNSPLHF

size: many
V: TRBV6-1
J: TRBJ1-2
D: TRBD1
DNA: TGTGCCAGCAGGACAGGGGATGTGCGTTATGGCTACACCTTC
CDR3: CASRTGDVRYGYTF

size: few
V: TRBV29-1
J: TRBJ1-1
D: TRBD1
DNA: TGCAGCGCCCGGACAGGGGAAACTGAAGCTTTCTTT
CDR3: CSARTGETEAFF

size: many
V: TRBV4-1
J: TRBJ2-2
D: TRBD1
DNA: TGCGCCAGCAGCCCGAGGACAGGGACAAACACCGGGGAGCTGTTTTTT
CDR3: CASSPRTGTNTGELFF

size: -
V: TRBV9
J: TRBJ2-7
D: -
DNA: TGTGCCAGCAGCGTAGTAGACGGGGGAAATTCACCCCACTTC
CDR3: CASSVVDGGNSPHF

size: many
V: TRBV29-1
J: TRBJ1-1
D: -
DNA: TGCAGCGTTGAGATTTGGGACACTGAAGCTTTCTTT
CDR3: CSVEIWDTEAFF